The clone carrying this T cell receptor (beta chain) was counted between two and nine times. The target antigen is unknown. This sample was included in a study of post-analysis software for immune sequencing data. Study details: Relapsing-remitting, secondary progressive and progressive-relapsing multiple sclerosis courses were included. Notes on the study in general: By F measure, samples from a shared preparation batch strongly co-clustered. Relative to controls, patients had 4 or 5 TRBV segments at higher frequency, with TRBV5-6, TRBV5-1 and TRBV20-1 among these.

Carried by the TCR beta cDNA libraries were unique molecular identifiers. From the PCR reads, TCRdb called clonotypes with MiXCR, one entry per CDR3 protein. The sample includes hundreds of thousands of distinct CDR3 sequences, 45% seen only once; the top ten take roughly an eighth. Germline lookup yields CDR1 SEHNR and CDR2 FQNEAQ (reference sequence). With 6 bases clipped from V and 5 bases from J, the junction kept 6 bases outside the gene matches. This CDR3 comprises 14 residues. The rearrangement joins TRBV7-9 to TRBJ2-5, with TRBD2 matching 10 bases. Specimen: blood. The sequence was obtained from a girl aged 10-17 years with multiple sclerosis. The CDR3 nucleotides are TGTGCCAGCAGTTCCCTAGCGGGGGAGGAGACCCAGTACTTC. This gives the protein CASSSLAGEETQYF.